The rows below give T cell receptor beta chains drawn from one sample of a study of blood T cell repertoires in COVID-19. Clones were read by immunoSEQ multiplex PCR, and TCRdb kept only the in-frame ones, dropping some. The sample lists hundreds of thousands of clones, about 90% occurring once. Material: peripheral blood. The receptor set was obtained from a woman under 30 who had recovered from COVID-19. The CDR3 runs from the conserved cysteine through the conserved F or W. The D gene is left open where the match is weak. The size entry is marked missing in some rows and otherwise reads once, few, many or a size class.

v_call: TRBV13
d_call: -
clone_size: -
j_call: TRBJ1-2
cdr3_nt: TGTGCCAGCAGCCAAGACACTCCTGGCAACGGCTACACCTTC
cdr3_aa: CASSQDTPGNGYTF

v_call: TRBV4-2
d_call: -
clone_size: -
j_call: TRBJ1-5
cdr3_nt: TGTGCCAGCAGCCAAGAGGGGGGAGGCCAGGGCAATCAGCCCCAGCATTTT
cdr3_aa: CASSQEGGGQGNQPQHF

v_call: TRBV7-9
d_call: -
clone_size: -
j_call: TRBJ2-3
cdr3_nt: TGTGCCAGCAGCTTAGAGCTACTCACAGATACGCAGTATTTT
cdr3_aa: CASSLELLTDTQYF

v_call: TRBV19
d_call: -
clone_size: -
j_call: TRBJ2-1
cdr3_nt: TGTGCCAGTAGTATGGGGGCTGGGTCCTACAATGAGCAGTTCTTC
cdr3_aa: CASSMGAGSYNEQFF

v_call: TRBV28
d_call: TRBD1
clone_size: -
j_call: TRBJ1-2
cdr3_nt: TGTGCCAGCAGTTTTGGTATAGGGGGCCATGGCTACACCTTC
cdr3_aa: CASSFGIGGHGYTF

v_call: TRBV5-1
d_call: -
clone_size: -
j_call: TRBJ2-3
cdr3_nt: TGCGCCAGCAGCCACGACGCGGCTAGCACAGATACGCAGTATTTT
cdr3_aa: CASSHDAASTDTQYF

v_call: TRBV30
d_call: TRBD2
clone_size: -
j_call: TRBJ2-1
cdr3_nt: TGTGCCTGGAGGGGGAGGGCTAGCGGGACGGGGCAGTTCTTC
cdr3_aa: CAWRGRASGTGQFF

v_call: TRBV5-5
d_call: -
clone_size: -
j_call: TRBJ1-1
cdr3_nt: TGTGCCAGCAGCCTTCATGCGGGAACGGCTTTCTTT
cdr3_aa: CASSLHAGTAFF

v_call: TRBV9
d_call: TRBD2
clone_size: -
j_call: TRBJ2-1
cdr3_nt: TGTGCCAGCAGCGTAGACCGACTAGCGGGAGGGAATGAGCAGTTCTTC
cdr3_aa: CASSVDRLAGGNEQFF

v_call: TRBV11-2
d_call: TRBD2
clone_size: -
j_call: TRBJ2-1
cdr3_nt: TGTGCCAGCAGCTTAGAGAGCGGGATTAGGTATGAGCAGTTCTTC
cdr3_aa: CASSLESGIRYEQFF

v_call: TRBV7-9
d_call: -
clone_size: few
j_call: TRBJ1-1
cdr3_nt: TGTGCCAGCAGCTTTAGGAACACTGAAGCTTTCTTT
cdr3_aa: CASSFRNTEAFF

v_call: TRBV5-4
d_call: -
clone_size: -
j_call: TRBJ1-2
cdr3_nt: TGTGCCAGCAGCTTGGCCCGGCAGGGAAAATATGGCTACACCTTC
cdr3_aa: CASSLARQGKYGYTF

v_call: TRBV29-1
d_call: -
clone_size: -
j_call: TRBJ2-2
cdr3_nt: TGCAGCGTTGTCAGGGAGGCCGGGGAGCTGTTTTTT
cdr3_aa: CSVVREAGELFF

v_call: TRBV4-2
d_call: -
clone_size: -
j_call: TRBJ2-1
cdr3_nt: TGTGCCAGCAGCCAAGTTAACTACCCGATTGACAATGAGCAGTTCTTC
cdr3_aa: CASSQVNYPIDNEQFF

v_call: TRBV7-3
d_call: TRBD2
clone_size: once
j_call: TRBJ2-1
cdr3_nt: TGTGCCAGCAGCGGCGGGACTAGCGGGAGGGGCTACAATGAGCAGTTCTTC
cdr3_aa: CASSGGTSGRGYNEQFF

v_call: TRBV9
d_call: -
clone_size: -
j_call: TRBJ1-1
cdr3_nt: TGTGCCAGCAGCGTAGGACAGAGGAACACTGAAGCTTTCTTT
cdr3_aa: CASSVGQRNTEAFF

v_call: TRBV11-2
d_call: TRBD1
clone_size: -
j_call: TRBJ2-7
cdr3_nt: TGTGCCAGCATCCTACGCAGGGGGATGGGGTACGAGCAGTACTTC
cdr3_aa: CASILRRGMGYEQYF

v_call: TRBV18
d_call: TRBD1
clone_size: -
j_call: TRBJ1-3
cdr3_nt: TGTGCCAGCTCGCCAGGGACAGCTGGAAACACCATATATTTT
cdr3_aa: CASSPGTAGNTIYF

v_call: TRBV11-2
d_call: -
clone_size: -
j_call: TRBJ2-7
cdr3_nt: TGTGCCAGCAGCTTAGGCAGAACCTCCTACGAGCAGTACTTC
cdr3_aa: CASSLGRTSYEQYF

v_call: TRBV3-1/TRBV3-2
d_call: TRBD2
clone_size: -
j_call: TRBJ2-1
cdr3_nt: TGTGCCAGCAGCCAAGGACTAGCGGGAGGTTTAAATGAGCAGTTCTTC
cdr3_aa: CASSQGLAGGLNEQFF

v_call: TRBV19
d_call: -
clone_size: -
j_call: TRBJ2-2
cdr3_nt: TGTGCCACCACTCCGGGAGAATACCCCGGGGAGCTGTTTTTT
cdr3_aa: CATTPGEYPGELFF

v_call: TRBV11-2
d_call: TRBD1
clone_size: -
j_call: TRBJ2-4
cdr3_nt: TGTGCCAGCAGCGTCCAGGGGGCAGGGGGGATTCAGTACTTC
cdr3_aa: CASSVQGAGGIQYF

v_call: TRBV19
d_call: -
clone_size: -
j_call: TRBJ2-1
cdr3_nt: TGTGCCAGTAGTAAAGCGGACGGACCGCACAATGAGCAGTTCTTC
cdr3_aa: CASSKADGPHNEQFF

v_call: TRBV30
d_call: TRBD2
clone_size: -
j_call: TRBJ2-7
cdr3_nt: TGTGCCTGGTCCGGGACTAGTCCCTACGAGCAGTACTTC
cdr3_aa: CAWSGTSPYEQYF

v_call: TRBV5-6
d_call: -
clone_size: -
j_call: TRBJ2-3
cdr3_nt: TGTGCCAGCAGCTTGGATTCCGGGATCACAGATACGCAGTATTTT
cdr3_aa: CASSLDSGITDTQYF

v_call: TRBV11-2
d_call: -
clone_size: -
j_call: TRBJ2-7
cdr3_nt: TGTGCCAGCAGCCAAAGTACTAGCTCCTACGAGCAGTACTTC
cdr3_aa: CASSQSTSSYEQYF

v_call: TRBV5-4
d_call: -
clone_size: -
j_call: TRBJ2-1
cdr3_nt: TGTGCCAGCAGCCCCCTCGGAGAATACAATGAGCAGTTCTTC
cdr3_aa: CASSPLGEYNEQFF

v_call: TRBV4-2
d_call: -
clone_size: -
j_call: TRBJ1-2
cdr3_nt: TGTGCCAGCAGCCAAGATGTAACAGGGAGGGATGGCTACACCTTC
cdr3_aa: CASSQDVTGRDGYTF

v_call: TRBV9
d_call: TRBD2
clone_size: -
j_call: TRBJ2-2
cdr3_nt: TGTGCCAGCAGCGTAGAAGTAGCGGGAGGGCCGCCCGGGGAGCTGTTTTTT
cdr3_aa: CASSVEVAGGPPGELFF

v_call: TRBV4-3
d_call: TRBD2
clone_size: -
j_call: TRBJ2-7
cdr3_nt: TGCGCCAGCAGCCAACTACTAGCGGGTCCCTACGAGCAGTACTTC
cdr3_aa: CASSQLLAGPYEQYF

v_call: TRBV7-2
d_call: -
clone_size: -
j_call: TRBJ2-1
cdr3_nt: TGTGCCAGCAGCTTCCGGCAGGGGACCTACAATGAGCAGTTCTTC
cdr3_aa: CASSFRQGTYNEQFF

v_call: TRBV6-5
d_call: TRBD1
clone_size: few
j_call: TRBJ2-7
cdr3_nt: TGTGCCAGCACCGCGGACAGGGCCCCCTACGAGCAGTACTTC
cdr3_aa: CASTADRAPYEQYF

v_call: TRBV7-2
d_call: -
clone_size: once
j_call: TRBJ2-3
cdr3_nt: TGTGCCAGCAGCCTTTCCTGGGCGCACCCTAGCACAGATACGCAGTATTTT
cdr3_aa: CASSLSWAHPSTDTQYF

v_call: TRBV5-6
d_call: -
clone_size: once
j_call: TRBJ2-7
cdr3_nt: TGTGCCAGCAGCGGGGAACGGGAGACCCCCTCCTACGAGCAGTACTTC
cdr3_aa: CASSGERETPSYEQYF

v_call: TRBV5-4
d_call: -
clone_size: -
j_call: TRBJ2-7
cdr3_nt: TGTGCCAGCAGCTTGGGACACTTCTACGAGCAGTACTTC
cdr3_aa: CASSLGHFYEQYF

v_call: TRBV24-1
d_call: TRBD2
clone_size: -
j_call: TRBJ2-1
cdr3_nt: TGTGCCACCAGTGATGCCGTCCCGACTAGCGGCTACAATGAGCAGTTCTTC
cdr3_aa: CATSDAVPTSGYNEQFF

v_call: TRBV11-3
d_call: -
clone_size: -
j_call: TRBJ1-5
cdr3_nt: TGTGCCAGCAGCCGCTGGGGGGATCAGCCCCAGCATTTT
cdr3_aa: CASSRWGDQPQHF

v_call: TRBV21-1
d_call: -
clone_size: -
j_call: TRBJ2-1
cdr3_nt: TGTGCCACAACTCAGACTAGCGGGAGAAATGATGAGCAGTTCTTC
cdr3_aa: CATTQTSGRNDEQFF

v_call: TRBV28
d_call: TRBD2
clone_size: once
j_call: TRBJ2-7
cdr3_nt: TGTGCCAGCAGTTTATTATCTTCTAGCGGGAGGGAGCAGTACTTC
cdr3_aa: CASSLLSSSGREQYF